A selection of T cell receptor beta chains follows, all from one sample in a study of long-term antiretroviral therapy in people with HIV. This table comes from immunoSEQ multiplex PCR, and its TCRdb copy is limited to in-frame clones, with some not included. The data hold more than 10,000 clones, with about 83% observed a single time. The starting material was unsorted PBMCs, obtained 3.4 years after starting antiretroviral therapy. These receptors all come from a middle-aged man with HIV. Each CDR3 is given with its conserved first and last residue. D genes are given only for firm matches. For some rows the clone size is stated as once, few or many, or as a class when expanded; others skip it.

NA	NA	TRBV14	TRBJ2-6	TGTGCCAGCAGCGTTAAAACTGGGGCCAACGTCCTGACTTTC	CASSVKTGANVLTF
NA	NA	TRBV7-6	TRBJ2-5	TGTGCCAGCAGCTTAGGAACTAGTGGGGTGCAACAGGACTTC	CASSLGTSGVQQDF
NA	NA	TRBV11-2	TRBJ2-7	TGTGCCAGCAGCTTAGATCTAGGGTATTCCTACGAGCAGTACTTC	CASSLDLGYSYEQYF
NA	NA	TRBV14	TRBJ2-3	TGTGCCAGCAGCCAGGACAGCTTCGGGGATACGCAGTATTTT	CASSQDSFGDTQYF
NA	NA	TRBV7-6	TRBJ1-1	TGTGCCAGCAGCTTACCACCAGGGATGAACACTGAAGCTTTCTTT	CASSLPPGMNTEAFF
NA	TRBD1	TRBV7-9	TRBJ1-1	TGTGCCAGCAGCTCACCGTCCCTTACAGGGGACACTGAAGCTTTCTTT	CASSSPSLTGDTEAFF
NA	TRBD2	TRBV28	TRBJ2-7	TGTGCCAGCAGCCAAACTAGCGACGCCTACGAGCAGTACTTC	CASSQTSDAYEQYF
NA	TRBD1	TRBV5-4	TRBJ1-1	TGTGCCAGCAGCCCAGACAGGGCTGCTGCTGAAGCTTTCTTT	CASSPDRAAAEAFF
NA	NA	TRBV7-8	TRBJ1-1	TGTGCCAGCAGCTTAGCGCTGGGGGAGAACACTGAAGCTTTCTTT	CASSLALGENTEAFF
few	NA	TRBV7-2	TRBJ2-7	TGTGCCAGCAGGATGGACAGCCTGGACGAGCAGTACTTC	CASRMDSLDEQYF
NA	TRBD2	TRBV7-3	TRBJ2-1	TGTGCCAGCAGCTTGGGACTAGCGGGTTACAATGAGCAGTTCTTC	CASSLGLAGYNEQFF
NA	NA	TRBV28	TRBJ1-1	TGTGCCAGCAGTTTATCCTCAGGGAAGGACACTGAAGCTTTCTTT	CASSLSSGKDTEAFF
NA	TRBD1	TRBV28	TRBJ2-4	TGTGCCAGCAGTTTAGTTGGGACAGCCCCTATTCAGTACTTC	CASSLVGTAPIQYF
NA	NA	TRBV6-5	TRBJ2-3	TGTGCCAGCAGTTACGTTGGTCTCGGGTTGAGTCTTTTTTTT	CASSYVGLGLSLFF
NA	NA	TRBV28	TRBJ2-5	TGTGCCAGCAGTATTACAGGTCTCCAAGAGACCCAGTACTTC	CASSITGLQETQYF
NA	NA	TRBV9	TRBJ2-3	TGTGCCAGCAGCGGGAGCGGGAGCACAGATACGCAGTATTTT	CASSGSGSTDTQYF
NA	NA	TRBV5-1	TRBJ2-5	TGCGCCAGCAGCTTGGTTGCTCAGAGAGAGACCCAGTACTTC	CASSLVAQRETQYF
NA	NA	TRBV7-3	TRBJ2-2	TGTGCCAGCAGCTTAACGGACAATCCCGGGGAGCTGTTTTTT	CASSLTDNPGELFF
NA	NA	TRBV10-2	TRBJ2-7	TGCGCCAGCAGTGAGTCCGGCGCCTCCTACGAGCAGTACTTC	CASSESGASYEQYF
NA	TRBD1	TRBV7-9	TRBJ1-2	TGTGCCAGCAGCCCCCGACAGGGGGCTGTTTATGGCTACACCTTC	CASSPRQGAVYGYTF
NA	NA	TRBV4-2	TRBJ1-5	TGTGCCAGCAGCCAGCCCGGGGGAGGGACCAATCAGCCCCAGCATTTT	CASSQPGGGTNQPQHF
NA	TRBD2	TRBV7-9	TRBJ2-7	TGTGCCAGCAGCTTAGTTACCCTAGCGGGTGCCTACGAGCAGTACTTC	CASSLVTLAGAYEQYF